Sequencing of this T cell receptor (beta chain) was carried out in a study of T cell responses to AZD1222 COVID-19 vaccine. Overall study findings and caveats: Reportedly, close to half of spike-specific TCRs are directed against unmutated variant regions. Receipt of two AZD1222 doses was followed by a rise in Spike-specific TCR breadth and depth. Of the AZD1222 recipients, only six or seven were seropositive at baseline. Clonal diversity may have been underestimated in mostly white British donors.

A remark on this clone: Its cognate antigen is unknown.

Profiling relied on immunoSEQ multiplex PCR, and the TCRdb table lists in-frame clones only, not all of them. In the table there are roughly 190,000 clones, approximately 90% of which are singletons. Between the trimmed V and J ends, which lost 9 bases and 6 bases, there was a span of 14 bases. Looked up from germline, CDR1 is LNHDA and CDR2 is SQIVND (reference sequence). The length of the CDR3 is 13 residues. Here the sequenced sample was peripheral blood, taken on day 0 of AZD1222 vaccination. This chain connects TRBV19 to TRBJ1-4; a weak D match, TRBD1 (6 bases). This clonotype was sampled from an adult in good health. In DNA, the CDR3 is TGTGCCAGCACCGTGGGGGGCTATGAAAAACTGTTTTTT. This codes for CASTVGGYEKLFF.